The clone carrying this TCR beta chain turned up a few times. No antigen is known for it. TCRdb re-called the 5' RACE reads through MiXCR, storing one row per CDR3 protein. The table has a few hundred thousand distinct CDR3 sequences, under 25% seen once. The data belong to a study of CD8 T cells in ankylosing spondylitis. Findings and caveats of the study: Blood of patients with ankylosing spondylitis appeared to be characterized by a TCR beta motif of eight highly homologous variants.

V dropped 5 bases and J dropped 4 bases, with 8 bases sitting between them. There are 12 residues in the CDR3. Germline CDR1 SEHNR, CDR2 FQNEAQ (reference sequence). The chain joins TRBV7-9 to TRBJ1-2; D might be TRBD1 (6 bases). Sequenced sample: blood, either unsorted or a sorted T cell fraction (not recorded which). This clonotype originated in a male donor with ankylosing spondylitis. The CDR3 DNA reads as TGTGCCAGCAGCGCGACAGGCTATGGCTACACCTTC. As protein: CASSATGYGYTF.